The 15 T cell receptor beta chains given below trace back to one sample, sequenced in a study of blood T cell repertoires in COVID-19. Repertoires were generated with immunoSEQ multiplex PCR, while TCRdb's copy carries only in-frame clones and drops some. The sample holds approximately 110,000 clones; approximately 90% are singletons and the top ten take approximately 4.2%. Sequencing was carried out using peripheral blood. These receptors all stem from a woman between 50 and 59 years old with acute or convalescent COVID-19.

The rearrangement uses TRBV20-1 and TRBJ1-2; D is perhaps TRBD1 (5 bases). Per the germline V gene, CDR1 is DFQATT and CDR2 is SNEGSKA (reference sequence). This CDR3 is 13 amino acids long. Trimming removed 3 bases from V and 10 bases from J, with 18 bases in between. The CDR3 region is CSASPSGGGVYTF. CDR3 nucleotide sequence: TGCAGTGCTAGTCCCTCGGGGGGGGGAGTCTACACCTTC.

The chain links TRBV4-2 to TRBJ2-7; a possible D gene is TRBD2 (6 bases). Looked up from germline, CDR1 is LGHNA and CDR2 is YNFKEQ. CDR3 length: 16 amino acids. Trimming pared 1 base from V and 0 bases from J, leaving 13 bases between. In nucleotides, the CDR3 is TGTGCCAGCAGCCAAGCGGGAGCCATCCCCTCCTACGAGCAGTACTTC. Translation: CASSQAGAIPSYEQYF.

The chain is built from TRBV5-1 and TRBJ2-1; 9 bases are a match to TRBD1. After removal of 5 bases from V and 7 bases from J, the junction contained 10 bases not matched to a gene. The germline CDR1 and CDR2 sequences are SGHRS and YFSETQ. The CDR3 runs to 15 residues. CDR3 protein: CASSFGQGLGNEQFF. DNA for the CDR3: TGCGCCAGCAGTTTTGGACAGGGGTTGGGGAATGAGCAGTTCTTC.

V and J are TRBV19 and TRBJ2-2; 15 bases are a match to TRBD2. The V segment lost 6 bases and the J segment 7 bases; nucleotides outside the gene matches: 9. Germline CDR1 is LNHDA and CDR2 is SQIVND (reference sequence). The CDR3 is 17 residues long. The CDR3 coding sequence is TGTGCCAGTAGGGGACTAGCGGGAGGCCCCTCCGGCGGGGAGCTGTTTTTT. It translates to CASRGLAGGPSGGELFF. Filled out from reference TRBV19 and TRBJ2-2, the complete variable domain reads DGGITQSPKYLFRKEGQNVTLSCEQNLNHDAMYWYRQDPGQGLRLIYYSQIVNDFQKGDIAEGYSVSREKKESFPLTVTSAQKNPTAFYLCASRGLAGGPSGGELFFGEGSRLTVL.

V and J are TRBV4-2 and TRBJ2-5; 9 bases map to TRBD2. Trimming at V came to 3 bases and at J to 4 bases, leaving 9 bases not matched to a gene. The length of the CDR3 is 16 residues. Germline loops: CDR1 LGHNA, CDR2 YNFKEQ. Written as DNA, the CDR3 is TGTGCCAGCAGCCAGCTTAGCGGGAGAGGGGGAGAGACCCAGTACTTC. It yields the protein CASSQLSGRGGETQYF.

This clone was seen a single time. This CDR3 is CASSHLYSPGYGYTF. In nucleotides, the CDR3 is TGTGCCAGCAGCCACCTCTACTCCCCCGGCTATGGCTACACCTTC. The chain carries TRBV3-1 (or the pseudogene TRBV3-2) and TRBJ1-2; D uncertain. V was shortened by 3 bases and J by 4 bases, with 15 bases between the two germline ends. CDR1 and CDR2 (germline): LGHDT, YNNKEL (reference sequence). This CDR3 spans 15 amino acids.

The genes are TRBV4-1 and TRBJ1-1; perhaps TRBD1 as D (5 bases). The CDR3 sequence is 16 residues long. CDR1 and CDR2 from the germline V gene are MGHRA and YSYEKL. Trimming took 0 bases from V and 5 from J, leaving 16 bases between them. The CDR3 protein is CASSQDLSRDGTEAFF. The CDR3 DNA follows: TGCGCCAGCAGCCAAGATTTGAGCAGGGATGGGACTGAAGCTTTCTTT.

The chain has TRBV12-3 or TRBV12-4 and TRBJ1-2; D gene ambiguous. This CDR3 is 13 amino acids long. V was trimmed by 1 base and J by 8 bases, leaving 11 bases between them. CDR3 amino acids: CASSLVLLSGYTF. The CDR3 DNA is TGTGCCAGCAGTTTAGTGTTATTAAGCGGCTACACCTTC.

The rearrangement uses TRBV15 and TRBJ1-1, with TRBD1 as a possible D gene (6 bases). The V gene's germline CDR1 is LNHNV and CDR2 YYDKDF (reference sequence). Trimming removed 0 bases at V and 4 bases at J, with 15 bases between. The CDR3 spans 16 residues. The CDR3 spells CATSRDLPGVSTEAFF. DNA for the CDR3: TGTGCCACCAGCAGAGATCTACCAGGGGTTAGCACTGAAGCTTTCTTT.

DNA of the CDR3: TGTGCCAGCAGTGCTTCCACCCTAGCGAACACTGAAGCTTTCTTT. As protein: CASSASTLANTEAFF. The chain couples TRBV25-1 to TRBJ1-1; no reliable D call. This CDR3 has 15 amino acids. Trimming cost V 4 bases and J 1 base, with 13 bases left between them. From germline, CDR1 is MGHDK and CDR2 SYGVNS.

The chain has TRBV12-3 or TRBV12-4 and TRBJ1-5; D unresolved. V was shortened by 3 bases and J by 7 bases, with 4 bases between the two germline ends. This CDR3 contains 11 residues. The DNA for the CDR3 is TGTGCCAGCAGTTTGGGCCAGCCCCAGCATTTT. It encodes CASSLGQPQHF.

The chain is built from TRBV5-1 and TRBJ1-3, with D possibly matching TRBD1 (6 bases). The CDR3 is 16 amino acids. V gave up 4 bases and J gave up 0 bases, with 14 bases separating them. CDR1 and CDR2 (germline): SGHRS, YFSETQ. The CDR3 loop is CASSPLDRTSGNTIYF. The DNA of the CDR3 is TGCGCCAGCAGCCCTCTGGACAGAACCTCTGGAAACACCATATATTTT.

Only one count was recorded for this clone. The chain links TRBV5-1 to TRBJ2-1, with 7 nucleotides matching TRBD1. V was pared by 5 bases and J by 2 bases, with 4 bases of the junction left unmatched. CDR3 length: 14 amino acids. Germline V CDR1 and CDR2: SGHRS, YFSETQ. In nucleotides, the CDR3 is TGCGCCAGCAGGTGGACAGGAACCTACAATGAGCAGTTCTTC. It yields the protein CASRWTGTYNEQFF.

CDR3 sequence reads: CASSGAASREQYF. In DNA form, the CDR3 reads TGTGCCAGCAGCGGGGCCGCTTCGAGGGAGCAGTACTTC. The chain employs TRBV30 and TRBJ2-7; 7 nucleotides match TRBD2. Losses at the gene ends were 8 bases for V and 7 bases for J; bases not matched to a gene: 14. The CDR3 is 13 residues long. The germline gives CDR1 GTSNPN, CDR2 SVGIG (reference sequence).

This clone is a singleton in its sample. V usage is TRBV4-1 and J usage is TRBJ1-4; unclear D gene. Germline assignment: CDR1 MGHRA and CDR2 YSYEKL. V lost 4 bases, J lost 6 bases, and 12 bases lay in between. This CDR3 is 14 amino acids long. The CDR3 loop is CASSLREIDEKLFF. Here the CDR3 DNA reads TGCGCCAGCAGCCTTCGGGAGATAGATGAAAAACTGTTTTTT.